Described below is a single T cell receptor (beta chain) sequence and its context. Trimming stripped 0 bases from V and 2 bases from J, with 5 bases between. Germline CDR1 LNHNV, CDR2 YYDKDF (reference sequence). There are 14 residues in the CDR3. The sample comes from a study of shared clonotypes between healthy human individuals. Profiled with immunoSEQ multiplex PCR; TCRdb holds only in-frame clones, not every one. The sample lists 650,000 to 800,000 clones; roughly 72% were seen once. The chain has TRBV15 and TRBJ2-1, with D unclear. The receptor was isolated from a woman aged 25 to 39 in good health. The sequencing input was memory CD4+ T cells sorted from blood. Subset meaning: CD45RA-negative fraction. The CDR3 DNA is TGTGCCACCAGCAGAGACTCCACCTACAATGAGCAGTTCTTC. It yields the protein CATSRDSTYNEQFF.